A single T cell receptor (beta chain) is shown here with its context. The data were obtained in a study of cytomegalovirus exposure and HLA in healthy donors. This PCR relied on a set of 60 Vbeta primers and 13 Jbeta primers. Profiled with immunoSEQ multiplex PCR; TCRdb holds only in-frame clones, not every one. The data show about 160,000 clones, around 85% seen once. Germline CDR1 and CDR2: MGHRA and YSYEKL. V shed 0 bases and J shed 4 bases, with 15 bases lying between them. This CDR3 is 16 amino acids long. The TCR comes from a boy aged 2-15 years in good health and CMV-seronegative. The chain is built from TRBV4-1 and TRBJ2-5; D unclear. The specimen was PBMCs. The CDR3 nucleotides read TGCGCCAGCAGCCAAGATACACAGTTCCAAGGAGAGACCCAGTACTTC. Translating it yields CASSQDTQFQGETQYF.